Each of the 4 T cell receptor beta chains below was sequenced from the same sample in a study of blood T cell repertoires in COVID-19. Assay used: immunoSEQ multiplex PCR; TCRdb lists only in-frame clones, some missing. Of tens of thousands of clones listed, less than 85% are singletons. Source material: peripheral blood. The receptors shown here come from a man in his fifties or sixties with COVID-19, enrolled during active disease.

This chain joins TRBV19 and TRBJ2-3, with D possibly TRBD2 on 7 matching bases. Trimming shortened V by 6 bases and J by 4 bases, and 17 bases separated the two germline ends. The CDR3 sequence is 15 residues long. Looked up from germline, CDR1 is LNHDA and CDR2 is SQIVND (reference sequence). CDR3 DNA sequence: TGTGCCAGTAGGCTCTCCCGCGGGGGCCCAGATACGCAGTATTTT. Translated: CASRLSRGGPDTQYF.

The rearrangement links TRBV3-1 (or the pseudogene TRBV3-2) to TRBJ2-1, with TRBD1 identical over 7 bases. The CDR3 is 15 amino acids. Losses at the gene ends were 3 bases for V and 0 bases for J; bases not matched to a gene: 2. Germline CDR1 reads LGHDT; CDR2 reads YNNKEL (reference sequence). In nucleotides, the CDR3 is TGTGCCAGCAGCCAGGACAGGAGCTCCTACAATGAGCAGTTCTTC. This encodes CASSQDRSSYNEQFF.

The CDR3 region is CASSIGLAGMGELFF. CDR3 nucleotide sequence: TGTGCCAGTAGTATAGGACTAGCCGGGATGGGGGAGCTGTTTTTT. This chain links TRBV19 with TRBJ2-2; TRBD2 matches at 7 bases. Germline assignment: CDR1 LNHDA and CDR2 SQIVND (reference sequence). The CDR3 has 15 residues. With V trimmed by 1 base and J by 8 bases, 7 bases remained unmatched.

The chain links TRBV7-9 to TRBJ1-3, with 8 bases identical to TRBD1. The CDR3 spans 15 residues. CDR1 is SEHNR, CDR2 FQNEAQ, per germline (reference sequence). Trimming took 5 bases from V and 2 from J; bases not matched to a gene: 5. CDR3 DNA: TGTGCCAGCAGCAGAACAGGGGGTACTGGAAACACCATATATTTT. It encodes CASSRTGGTGNTIYF.